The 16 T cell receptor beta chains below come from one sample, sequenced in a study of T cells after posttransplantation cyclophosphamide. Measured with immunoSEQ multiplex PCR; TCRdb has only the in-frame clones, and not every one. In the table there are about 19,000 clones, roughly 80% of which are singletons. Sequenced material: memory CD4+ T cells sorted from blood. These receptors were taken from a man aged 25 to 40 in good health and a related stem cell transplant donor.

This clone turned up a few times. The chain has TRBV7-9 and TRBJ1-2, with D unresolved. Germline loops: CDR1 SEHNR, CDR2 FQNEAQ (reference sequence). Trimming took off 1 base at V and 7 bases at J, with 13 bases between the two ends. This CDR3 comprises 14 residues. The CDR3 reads CASSLVGNVGGYTF. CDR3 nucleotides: TGTGCCAGCAGCTTAGTCGGGAATGTAGGTGGCTACACCTTC.

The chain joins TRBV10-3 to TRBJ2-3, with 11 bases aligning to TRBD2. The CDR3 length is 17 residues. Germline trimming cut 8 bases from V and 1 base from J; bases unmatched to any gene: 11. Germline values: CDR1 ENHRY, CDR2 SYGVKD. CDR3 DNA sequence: TGTGCCATCGGGGGACATACTAGCGGGGGACGCACAGATACGCAGTATTTT. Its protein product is CAIGGHTSGGRTDTQYF.

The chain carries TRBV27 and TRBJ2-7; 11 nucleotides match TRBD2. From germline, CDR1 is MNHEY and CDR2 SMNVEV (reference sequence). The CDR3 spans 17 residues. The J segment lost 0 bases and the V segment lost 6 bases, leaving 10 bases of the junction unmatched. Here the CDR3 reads CASRGLAGGRGSYEQYF. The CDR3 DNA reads TGTGCCAGCAGAGGTCTAGCGGGGGGCCGGGGCTCCTACGAGCAGTACTTC.

CDR3 nucleotides: TGTGCCAGCAGTACCGACAGGGGGCTCTATCAGCCCCAGCATTTT. Protein: CASSTDRGLYQPQHF. This rearrangement joins TRBV6-1 to TRBJ1-5, with 10 bases aligning to TRBD1. The CDR3 has 15 amino acids. CDR1 and CDR2 (germline): MNHNS, SASEGT. The J segment lost 5 bases and the V segment lost 5 bases, leaving 6 bases of the junction unmatched.

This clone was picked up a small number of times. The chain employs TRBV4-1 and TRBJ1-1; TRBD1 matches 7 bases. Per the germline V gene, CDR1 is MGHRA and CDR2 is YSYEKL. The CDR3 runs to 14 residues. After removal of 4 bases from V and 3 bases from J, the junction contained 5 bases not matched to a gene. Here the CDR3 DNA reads TGCGCCAGCAGCCCGAGACAGGGCCACACTGAAGCTTTCTTT. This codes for CASSPRQGHTEAFF.

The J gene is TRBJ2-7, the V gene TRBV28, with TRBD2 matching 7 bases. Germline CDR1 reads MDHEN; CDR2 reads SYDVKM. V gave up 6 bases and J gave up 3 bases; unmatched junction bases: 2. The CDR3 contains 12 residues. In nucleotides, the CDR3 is TGTGCCAGCAGCGGCGGGGGCTACGAGCAGTACTTC. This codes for CASSGGGYEQYF.

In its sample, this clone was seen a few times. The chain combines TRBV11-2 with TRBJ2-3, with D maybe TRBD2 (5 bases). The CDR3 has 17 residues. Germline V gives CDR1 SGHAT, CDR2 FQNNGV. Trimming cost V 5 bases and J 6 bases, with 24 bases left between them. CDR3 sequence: CASSPLSRRLGRDTQYF. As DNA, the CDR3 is TGTGCCAGCAGCCCCTTATCCAGGAGGCTAGGAAGGGATACGCAGTATTTT.

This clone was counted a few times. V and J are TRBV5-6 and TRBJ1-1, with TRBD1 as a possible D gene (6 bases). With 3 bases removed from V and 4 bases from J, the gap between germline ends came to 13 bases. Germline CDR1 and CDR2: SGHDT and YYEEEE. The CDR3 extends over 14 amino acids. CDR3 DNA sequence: TGTGCCAGCAGCTGGGGGGGCGGGGCCACTGAAGCTTTCTTT. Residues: CASSWGGGATEAFF.

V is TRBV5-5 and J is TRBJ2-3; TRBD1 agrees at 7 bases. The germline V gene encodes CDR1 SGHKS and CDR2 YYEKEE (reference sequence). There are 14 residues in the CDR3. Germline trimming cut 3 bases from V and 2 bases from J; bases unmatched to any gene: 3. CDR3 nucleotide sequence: TGTGCCAGCAGCTCGGGACAGAACACAGATACGCAGTATTTT. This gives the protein CASSSGQNTDTQYF.

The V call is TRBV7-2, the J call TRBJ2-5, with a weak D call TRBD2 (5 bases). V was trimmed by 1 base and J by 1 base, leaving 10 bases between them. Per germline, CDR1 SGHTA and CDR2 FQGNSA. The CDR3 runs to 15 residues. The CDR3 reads CASSLVASVQETQYF. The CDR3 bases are TGTGCCAGCAGCTTAGTAGCGTCGGTCCAAGAGACCCAGTACTTC.

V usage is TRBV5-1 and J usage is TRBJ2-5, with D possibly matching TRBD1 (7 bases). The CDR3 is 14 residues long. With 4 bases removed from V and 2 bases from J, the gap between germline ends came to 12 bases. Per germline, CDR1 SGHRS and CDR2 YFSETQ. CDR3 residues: CASSLAGGQETQYF. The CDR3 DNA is TGCGCCAGCAGCCTGGCAGGGGGGCAAGAGACCCAGTACTTC.

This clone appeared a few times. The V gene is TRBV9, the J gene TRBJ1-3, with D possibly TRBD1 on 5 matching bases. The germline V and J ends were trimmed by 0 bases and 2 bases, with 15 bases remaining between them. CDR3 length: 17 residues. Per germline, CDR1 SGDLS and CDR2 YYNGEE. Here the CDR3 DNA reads TGTGCCAGCAGCGTAGCGTTTTCCGGGGGACCTGGAAACACCATATATTTT. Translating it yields CASSVAFSGGPGNTIYF.

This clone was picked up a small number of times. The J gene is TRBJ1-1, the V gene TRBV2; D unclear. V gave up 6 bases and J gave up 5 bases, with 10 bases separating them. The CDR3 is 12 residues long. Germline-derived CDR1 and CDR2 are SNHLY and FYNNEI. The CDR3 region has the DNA TGTGCCAGCAGAGCAGGTGGGACTGAAGCTTTCTTT. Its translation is CASRAGGTEAFF.

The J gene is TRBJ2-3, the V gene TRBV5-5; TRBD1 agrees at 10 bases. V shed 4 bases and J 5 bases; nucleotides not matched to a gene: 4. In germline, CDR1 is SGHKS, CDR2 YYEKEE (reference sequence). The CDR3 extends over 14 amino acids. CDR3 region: CASSLGQGEDTQYF. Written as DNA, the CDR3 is TGTGCCAGCAGCCTAGGACAGGGGGAAGATACGCAGTATTTT.

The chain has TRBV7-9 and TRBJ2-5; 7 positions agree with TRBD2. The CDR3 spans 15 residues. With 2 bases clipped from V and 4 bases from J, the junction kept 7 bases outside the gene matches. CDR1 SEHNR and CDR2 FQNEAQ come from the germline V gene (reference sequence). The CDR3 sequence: CASSLKRGPGETQYF. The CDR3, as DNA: TGTGCCAGCAGCTTAAAGCGGGGACCCGGAGAGACCCAGTACTTC.

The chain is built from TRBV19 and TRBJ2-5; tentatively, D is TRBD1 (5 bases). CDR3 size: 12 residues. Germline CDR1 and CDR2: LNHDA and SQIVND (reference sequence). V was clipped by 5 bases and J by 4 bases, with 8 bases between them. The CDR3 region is CASSPRGETQYF. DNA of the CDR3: TGTGCCAGTAGTCCAAGGGGAGAGACCCAGTACTTC.